The 29 T cell receptor beta chains below all came from one sample that was sequenced in a study of T cells expressing NK-cell markers. Reanalyzing the 5' RACE reads, TCRdb keeps one entry per CDR3 protein, without DNA. This table lists about 260,000 distinct CDR3 sequences. Sequencing used blood T cells: a sorted CD56 or NKG2C T cell subset, CD4+ or CD8+ T cells, or bulk PBMC T cells (not recorded which). The origin of the receptors is a woman aged 18 to 69 in good health.

The rearrangement uses TRBV11-2 and TRBJ2-1; TCRdb calls TRBD2, which cannot be checked without DNA. The CDR3 sequence is 16 residues long. Germline CDR1 and CDR2: SGHAT and FQNNGV. CDR3 sequence reads: CASSPRGVGSYNEQFF.

The chain uses TRBV6-1 and TRBJ2-7. CDR1 is MNHNS, CDR2 SASEGT, per germline. The CDR3 length is 14 residues. The CDR3 sequence: CASPTSSFSGEQYF.

The chain employs TRBV12-3 or TRBV12-4 and TRBJ1-2; lacking DNA, the TRBD1 call made by TCRdb goes unchecked. The CDR3 is 14 residues long. The CDR3 spells CASSWRGSNYGYTF.

V gene TRBV7-2 combines with J gene TRBJ2-3; TCRdb's D gene call, TRBD2, goes unchecked for lack of DNA. The CDR3 consists of 14 residues. From germline, CDR1 is SGHTA and CDR2 FQGNSA. CDR3 loop: CASIRGTSADTQYF.

The rearrangement uses TRBV18 and TRBJ2-1; TCRdb's assignment of TRBD2 cannot be checked, as there is no DNA. The CDR3 totals 15 residues. CDR1 KGHSH and CDR2 LQKENI come from the germline V gene. CDR3 residues: CASSPGGLASNEQFF.

The chain couples TRBV12-3 or TRBV12-4 to TRBJ2-4. The CDR3 covers 15 residues. The CDR3 loop is CASSLGSGLRDIVYF.

This chain's CDR3 is CSSSPAGQANTEAFF. The rearrangement links TRBV18 to TRBJ1-1; TCRdb's assignment of TRBD1 cannot be checked, as there is no DNA. There are 15 residues in the CDR3. The germline gives CDR1 KGHSH, CDR2 LQKENI. The full variable domain, rest sourced from reference TRBV18 and TRBJ1-1, is NAGVMQNPRHLVRRRGQEARLRCSPMKGHSHVYWYRQLPEEGLKFMVYLQKENIIDESGMPKERFSAEFPKEGPSILRIQQVVRGDSAAYFCSSSPAGQANTEAFFGQGTRLTVV.

V and J are TRBV6-1 and TRBJ1-5. The CDR3 has 15 residues. Germline assignment: CDR1 MNHNS and CDR2 SASEGT. The CDR3 sequence: CASNTKRPNNQPQHF.

The rearrangement joins TRBV2 to TRBJ1-5; the TCRdb call, TRBD1, lacks DNA for checking. Germline loops: CDR1 SNHLY, CDR2 FYNNEI. CDR3 length: 14 residues. The CDR3 protein is CASSAGQGAQPQHF.

The chain combines TRBV15 with TRBJ1-6; TCRdb's assignment of TRBD1 cannot be checked, as there is no DNA. The germline CDR1 and CDR2 sequences are LNHNV and YYDKDF (reference sequence). The CDR3 is 17 residues long. The CDR3 protein is CATSRDMAQGANSPLHF. Based on the CDR3 plus reference TRBV15 and TRBJ1-6, the full variable domain is DAMVIQNPRYQVTQFGKPVTLSCSQTLNHNVMYWYQQKSSQAPKLLFHYYDKDFNNEADTPDNFQSRRPNTSFCFLDIRSPGLGDTAMYLCATSRDMAQGANSPLHFGNGTRLTVT.

The rearrangement uses TRBV12-3 or TRBV12-4 and TRBJ1-2; TCRdb outputs TRBD1, but without DNA this stays unchecked. CDR3 length equals 14 residues. This chain's CDR3 is CASSFDRGPSGYTF.

V usage is TRBV5-4 and J usage is TRBJ2-1; absent DNA, TCRdb's TRBD1 call cannot be checked. Germline loops: CDR1 SGHNT, CDR2 YYREEE (reference sequence). This CDR3 spans 16 amino acids. This chain's CDR3 is CASSLGATTGYNEQFF.

The chain joins TRBV18 to TRBJ2-3. CDR3 size: 14 residues. The germline V gene encodes CDR1 KGHSH and CDR2 LQKENI. Here the CDR3 reads CASSPGLATDTQYF. The full variable domain, with the rest looked up from reference TRBV18 and TRBJ2-3, is NAGVMQNPRHLVRRRGQEARLRCSPMKGHSHVYWYRQLPEEGLKFMVYLQKENIIDESGMPKERFSAEFPKEGPSILRIQQVVRGDSAAYFCASSPGLATDTQYFGPGTRLTVL.

This chain links TRBV6-1 with TRBJ2-7; as DNA is missing, the TRBD2 call by TCRdb cannot be tested. CDR1 MNHNS and CDR2 SASEGT come from the germline V gene. The CDR3 has 15 residues. Here the CDR3 reads CASSAVGTSDYEQYF.

The rearrangement uses TRBV18 and TRBJ2-1. The CDR3 contains 15 residues. Germline V gives CDR1 KGHSH, CDR2 LQKENI. CDR3 residues: CASSPPRGTYNEQFF.

The V gene is TRBV4-3, the J gene TRBJ2-3; the TCRdb call, TRBD1, lacks DNA for checking. Germline loops: CDR1 LGHNA, CDR2 YSLEER. The CDR3 is 14 amino acids. Here the CDR3 reads CASSPTGASDTQYF.

The V gene is TRBV29-1, the J gene TRBJ2-7; TCRdb's D gene call, TRBD1, goes unchecked for lack of DNA. Germline lookup yields CDR1 SQVTM and CDR2 ANQGSEA. The CDR3 runs to 11 residues. CDR3 region: CSVLQGVGQYF.

The chain links TRBV12-3 or TRBV12-4 to TRBJ1-1; the TCRdb call, TRBD1, lacks DNA for checking. The CDR3 is made up of 15 amino acids. CDR3 sequence: CASSRAGGGTTEAFF.

The gene calls are TRBV7-2 and TRBJ2-5. Germline CDR1 SGHTA, CDR2 FQGNSA. The CDR3 contains 12 residues. This chain's CDR3 is CASSLIRETQYF.

The rearrangement links TRBV18 to TRBJ2-1; TCRdb proposes TRBD2, but this gene call is untestable without DNA. The CDR3 runs 15 residues. The germline V gene has CDR1 KGHSH and CDR2 LQKENI. The CDR3 sequence: CASSPTSGSYNEQFF.

V is TRBV12-3 or TRBV12-4 and J is TRBJ2-7; the D call from TCRdb, TRBD1, cannot be confirmed without DNA. This CDR3 region has 15 residues. The CDR3 sequence: CASSLGQHNPYEQYF.

V usage is TRBV20-1 and J usage is TRBJ1-5. The V gene's germline CDR1 is DFQATT and CDR2 SNEGSKA (reference sequence). This CDR3 comprises 15 residues. CDR3 protein: CSAFGGVVRNQPQHF.

The J gene is TRBJ1-4, the V gene TRBV18; TCRdb picks TRBD1, but there is no DNA to check that call. The germline CDR1 and CDR2 sequences are KGHSH and LQKENI. The CDR3 totals 13 residues. The CDR3 loop is CASSLGTAEKLFF.

CDR3 sequence reads: CASSQGTSETQYF. The chain couples TRBV4-3 to TRBJ2-5. The CDR3 has 13 residues. Germline V CDR1 and CDR2: LGHNA, YSLEER.

The V call is TRBV2, the J call TRBJ2-3; TCRdb indicates TRBD1, and absent DNA this call remains unverified. This CDR3 is 14 amino acids long. Germline-derived CDR1 and CDR2 are SNHLY and FYNNEI. The CDR3 protein is CASSPRQFTDTQYF.

V gene TRBV20-1 combines with J gene TRBJ1-1; TCRdb proposes TRBD1, but this gene call is untestable without DNA. Germline loops: CDR1 DFQATT, CDR2 SNEGSKA (reference sequence). This CDR3 is 17 amino acids long. The CDR3 region is CSARDPRSGRVDTEAFF.

The chain joins TRBV12-3 or TRBV12-4 to TRBJ2-7; the D call of TRBD1 rests on TCRdb alone, since no DNA is present to check it. This CDR3 has 15 amino acids. CDR3 loop: CASSPAVGGSYEQYF.

This rearrangement joins TRBV5-1 to TRBJ2-3; TCRdb's D call, TRBD2, is unchecked because there is no DNA. Germline V gene sequence: CDR1 SGHRS, CDR2 YFSETQ. The CDR3 loop spans 14 amino acids. The CDR3 protein is CASRSDWRTDTQYF.

This chain uses TRBV10-3 with TRBJ2-7; TCRdb's D call, TRBD2, is unchecked because there is no DNA. The CDR3 consists of 14 residues. The germline CDR1 and CDR2 sequences are ENHRY and SYGVKD. CDR3 sequence reads: CAISGVSGENEQYF.